A single sample is the source of the 26 T cell receptor beta chains below, sequenced in a study of identical twins. TCRdb re-called the 5' RACE reads through MiXCR, storing one row per CDR3 protein. The sample includes roughly 260,000 distinct CDR3 sequences, over 12% seen only once; the top ten take 7% to 9.5%. The sequenced sample consisted of memory (CD45RO+) T cells sorted from blood. All receptors derive from a woman between 18 and 29 years old in good health.

This clonotype was recorded a few times. The rearrangement joins TRBV2 to TRBJ2-2; 8 positions agree with TRBD2. Germline trimming cut 5 bases from V and 0 bases from J; bases unmatched to any gene: 2. Germline V gene lookup returns CDR1 SNHLY and CDR2 FYNNEI. The CDR3 length is 15 residues. The DNA for the CDR3 is TGTGCCAGCAGTCCACTAGCGGCGAACACCGGGGAGCTGTTTTTT. It codes for CASSPLAANTGELFF.

This clonotype appeared a few times. The rearrangement links TRBV5-4 to TRBJ2-6; no clear D. CDR3 length: 15 amino acids. Germline values: CDR1 SGHNT, CDR2 YYREEE (reference sequence). The CDR3, as DNA: TGTGCTTCTGGAGTACCGACCGCTGGGGCCAACGTCCTGACTTTC. This encodes CASGVPTAGANVLTF.

This clonotype was seen a few times. This chain connects TRBV20-1 to TRBJ2-3; TRBD1 is a possible D gene (6 bases). The CDR3 has 13 amino acids. Germline CDR1 is DFQATT and CDR2 is SNEGSKA (reference sequence). The ends were cut back, 5 bases at V and 3 bases at J, with 12 bases in the middle. For the CDR3, the DNA is TGCAGTGCTGAGCAGCAGGGGACAGATACGCAGTATTTT. Protein: CSAEQQGTDTQYF.

The CDR3 protein is CASSLGLGHQETQYF. The DNA of the CDR3 is TGTGCCAGCAGCTTAGGACTAGGCCACCAAGAGACCCAGTACTTC. The chain employs TRBV7-3 and TRBJ2-5; 7 positions agree with TRBD2. Germline assignment: CDR1 SGHTA and CDR2 FQGTGA. With 2 bases clipped from V and 0 bases from J, the junction kept 3 bases outside the gene matches. The CDR3 consists of 15 residues.

This clonotype was seen repeatedly, ten times or more. The rearrangement links TRBV7-6 to TRBJ2-3; 12 bases match TRBD2. Germline-derived CDR1 and CDR2 are SGHVS and FNYEAQ. V was clipped by 2 bases and J by 0 bases; unmatched bases: 3. The CDR3 consists of 17 residues. CDR3 amino acids: CASSLTTSGGSTDTQYF. CDR3 sequence (DNA): TGTGCCAGCAGCTTAACGACTAGCGGGGGAAGCACAGATACGCAGTATTTT.

This clonotype was picked up many times. The chain recombines TRBV6-1 with TRBJ2-4; possible D gene TRBD2, 5 bases. Germline V gene lookup returns CDR1 MNHNS and CDR2 SASEGT. V dropped 2 bases and J dropped 0 bases, with 11 bases sitting between them. This CDR3 comprises 16 residues. The CDR3 DNA sequence: TGTGCCAGCAGTGAATTCGCAGAGGGAGCCAAAAACATTCAGTACTTC. Amino acids: CASSEFAEGAKNIQYF.

This chain links TRBV12-3 or TRBV12-4 with TRBJ1-6, with D uncertain. This CDR3 is built from 12 residues. V was shortened by 3 bases and J by 5 bases, with 2 bases between the two germline ends. The CDR3: CASSFHNSPLHF. DNA for the CDR3: TGTGCCAGCAGTTTCCATAATTCACCCCTCCACTTT.

The V call is TRBV20-1, the J call TRBJ2-5; D tentatively reads TRBD1 or TRBD2 (6 bases each). Germline values: CDR1 DFQATT, CDR2 SNEGSKA (reference sequence). This CDR3 region has 14 residues. Trimming cost V 0 bases and J 2 bases, with 10 bases left between them. The DNA of the CDR3 is TGCAGTGCTAGAGACCTAGGGGGGCAAGAGACCCAGTACTTC. The encoded protein is CSARDLGGQETQYF.

This clonotype was seen at least ten times. The rearrangement uses TRBV10-2 and TRBJ1-6; perhaps TRBD1 as D (5 bases). Germline V gene data show CDR1 as WSHSY and CDR2 as SAAADI. The V and J ends lost 2 bases and 7 bases respectively, with 18 bases between them. The CDR3 has 17 amino acids. Here the CDR3 reads CASSEPHRQGRNSPLHF. Here the CDR3 DNA reads TGCGCCAGCAGTGAGCCCCATCGGCAGGGACGGAATTCACCCCTCCACTTT.

A few counts support this clonotype. The rearrangement uses TRBV27 and TRBJ2-1; 10 nucleotides line up with TRBD2. CDR3 length: 15 residues. V lost 2 bases, J lost 5 bases, and 3 bases stayed unmatched. Germline lookup yields CDR1 MNHEY and CDR2 SMNVEV (reference sequence). CDR3 loop: CASSLRTSGHNEQFF. The CDR3 bases are TGTGCCAGCAGTTTAAGGACTAGCGGCCACAATGAGCAGTTCTTC.

This clonotype showed up many times. CDR3 protein: CASSTGTDSYNSPLHF. The CDR3, as DNA: TGCGCCAGCAGCACCGGGACGGACAGCTATAATTCACCCCTCCACTTT. This rearrangement joins TRBV5-1 to TRBJ1-6; possibly TRBD1 for D (6 bases). Germline CDR1 and CDR2: SGHRS and YFSETQ. Trimming removed 4 bases from V and 3 bases from J, with 14 bases in between. The CDR3 length is 16 residues.

There are many counts of this clonotype. This chain links TRBV5-1 with TRBJ2-3; 10 bases are shared with TRBD1. Germline CDR1 reads SGHRS; CDR2 reads YFSETQ. This CDR3 has 16 residues. V was clipped by 5 bases and J by 2 bases; unmatched bases: 8. CDR3 coding DNA: TGCGCCAGCAGGCAACGGGACAGGGGTTACACAGATACGCAGTATTTT. It specifies CASRQRDRGYTDTQYF.

This clonotype was detected only a few times. The V and J genes are TRBV7-9 and TRBJ2-7; the D is unclear. In germline, CDR1 is SEHNR, CDR2 FQNEAQ (reference sequence). The CDR3 loop spans 12 amino acids. V lost 2 bases, J lost 3 bases, and 5 bases lay in between. Written as DNA, the CDR3 is TGTGCCAGCAGCTTACCTAACTACGAGCAGTACTTC. Translation gives CASSLPNYEQYF.

With regard to this clonotype: A read error may produce the germline difference seen at one junction end. V is TRBV20-1 and J is TRBJ1-2; D remains unclear. The CDR3 runs to 12 residues. CDR1 DFQATT and CDR2 SNEGSKA come from the germline V gene (reference sequence). The CDR3, as DNA: TGCAGCGCTACCGGGAGCCTCTATGGCTACACCTTC. Translation: CSATGSLYGYTF.

This chain joins TRBV29-1 and TRBJ1-5, with D unresolved. The germline V gene encodes CDR1 SQVTM and CDR2 ANQGSEA. The CDR3 covers 12 residues. Trimming shortened V by 4 bases and J by 3 bases, and 7 bases separated the two germline ends. As DNA, the CDR3 is TGCAGCGTTGGGGGTTTCAATCAGCCCCAGCATTTT. Protein sequence: CSVGGFNQPQHF.

In its sample, this clonotype was seen a few times. The genes are TRBV5-1 and TRBJ1-4, with D maybe TRBD1 (6 bases). The CDR3 is 16 residues long. The V end lost 3 bases, the J end lost 5 bases, and 17 bases lay between the germline ends. The germline V gene has CDR1 SGHRS and CDR2 YFSETQ. CDR3 sequence reads: CASSSPGGQGNEKLFF. The CDR3 region has the DNA TGCGCCAGCAGCTCCCCCGGGGGGCAGGGAAATGAAAAACTGTTTTTT.

This clonotype was recorded at least ten times. V and J are TRBV7-2 and TRBJ2-1, with TRBD2 matching 9 bases. This CDR3 contains 15 residues. V shed 5 bases and J 6 bases; nucleotides not matched to a gene: 8. Germline CDR1 is SGHTA and CDR2 is FQGNSA. DNA for the CDR3: TGTGCCAGCAGCCCCAGGGGACTAGCCGGCAATGAGCAGTTCTTC. This translates into CASSPRGLAGNEQFF.

V is TRBV7-2 and J is TRBJ2-5; D ambiguous. Germline-derived CDR1 and CDR2 are SGHTA and FQGNSA. CDR3 length equals 14 residues. The V end was cut by 5 bases, the J end by 5 bases, with 15 bases between. The chain's CDR3 is CASSPEWGRETQYF. In DNA form, the CDR3 reads TGTGCCAGCAGCCCTGAGTGGGGTCGGGAGACCCAGTACTTC.

The CDR3 coding sequence is TGTGCCAGCAGTTTTTACGGATACAATCAGCCCCAGCATTTT. This sequence encodes CASSFYGYNQPQHF. V and J are TRBV28 and TRBJ1-5; no definite D call. This CDR3 contains 14 residues. V was cut by 3 bases and J by 3 bases, with 9 bases left in between. Per the germline V gene, CDR1 is MDHEN and CDR2 is SYDVKM.

Ten or more counts support this clonotype. The chain has TRBV27 and TRBJ1-6; TRBD1 matches at 9 bases. V was pared by 5 bases and J by 10 bases, with 9 bases of the junction left unmatched. The CDR3 consists of 15 residues. Germline CDR1 and CDR2: MNHEY and SMNVEV (reference sequence). CDR3 nucleotides: TGTGCCAGCAGTCCACGGGACAGGGCCGTCTCACCCCTCCACTTT. Its translation: CASSPRDRAVSPLHF.

This clonotype was observed a few times. V usage is TRBV5-1 and J usage is TRBJ1-1, with 10 bases aligning to TRBD1. The CDR3 is 17 residues long. Germline CDR1 SGHRS, CDR2 YFSETQ. V lost 0 bases, J lost 3 bases, and 8 bases stayed unmatched. This chain's CDR3 is CASSLVARGTGDTEAFF. The CDR3 nucleotides read TGCGCCAGCAGCTTGGTGGCTCGGGGGACAGGGGACACTGAAGCTTTCTTT.

This sequence joins TRBV20-1 and TRBJ2-7; 10 bases are shared with TRBD2. Per germline, CDR1 DFQATT and CDR2 SNEGSKA (reference sequence). The CDR3 is 22 amino acids. The V and J ends lost 3 bases and 0 bases, in that order; junction bases with no gene match: 26. For the CDR3, the DNA is TGCAGTGCTAGCAGGGTGTCTTCAAATCCCGCGACTAGCGGGCTATACTCCTACGAGCAGTACTTC. This gives the protein CSASRVSSNPATSGLYSYEQYF.

A few counts support this clonotype. This chain connects TRBV5-1 to TRBJ2-5, with D perhaps given as TRBD1 or TRBD2 (5 bases each). The V gene lost 0 bases and the J gene lost 2 bases, with 11 bases spanning the gap. Germline lookup yields CDR1 SGHRS and CDR2 YFSETQ. This CDR3 is 15 amino acids long. CDR3 residues: CASSLAGTTQETQYF. CDR3 bases: TGCGCCAGCAGCTTGGCGGGGACGACTCAAGAGACCCAGTACTTC.

This clonotype was seen more than once but under ten times. J is TRBJ2-4 and V is TRBV27; D possibly corresponds to TRBD2 (6 bases). The CDR3 has 13 amino acids. Germline assignment: CDR1 MNHEY and CDR2 SMNVEV (reference sequence). Trimming removed 4 bases at V and 7 bases at J, with 11 bases between. CDR3 bases: TGTGCCAGCAGTTCCGGGACTGTCAACATTCAGTACTTC. As protein: CASSSGTVNIQYF.

The chain is built from TRBV20-1 and TRBJ2-7, with 7 bases identical to TRBD1. Germline CDR1 is DFQATT and CDR2 is SNEGSKA (reference sequence). This CDR3 contains 13 residues. V dropped 2 bases and J dropped 2; count of bases not matched to a gene: 3. CDR3 in amino acids: CSARRDSTYEQYF. The CDR3 coding sequence is TGCAGTGCTAGAAGGGACAGCACCTACGAGCAGTACTTC.

This clonotype has just a few counts. The CDR3 spells CASSYAGAVNEKLFF. CDR3 in DNA: TGTGCCAGCAGTTACGCGGGGGCAGTTAATGAAAAACTGTTTTTT. This chain connects TRBV6-5 to TRBJ1-4; D perhaps matches TRBD1 (6 bases). CDR1 MNHEY and CDR2 SVGAGI come from the germline V gene. The CDR3 is made up of 15 amino acids. Between the trimmed V and J ends, which lost 2 bases and 4 bases, there was a span of 11 bases.